Presented here are 3 T cell receptor beta chains from one specimen sequenced in a study of T cells in women clearing cervical HPV infection. Using immunoSEQ multiplex PCR, the repertoire was profiled, and TCRdb retains in-frame clones only, with some absent. The sample totals about 20,000 clones. The sequencing input was blood buffy coat. The source of these receptors is a woman between 18 and 75 years old with a cervical HPV16 infection that either progressed to CIN3+ or cleared (not recorded which).

With regard to this clone: Coverage ceases 3 residues before the CDR3 finishes, and the germline J gene fills in the end. The chain is built from TRBV11-2 and TRBJ2-1, with D unresolved. Germline V CDR1 and CDR2: SGHAT, FQNNGV. Trimming cost V 7 bases and J 4 bases, with 17 bases left between them. There are 15 residues in the CDR3. This chain's CDR3 is CASTFEWYSYNEQFF. The sequenced CDR3 bases are TGTGCCAGCACCTTTGAGTGGTACTCTTACAATGAG.

Worth noting for this clone: The read comes to an end 3 residues before the CDR3 does, leaving the germline J gene to fill in the end. V is TRBV19 and J is TRBJ1-2; D may be TRBD1 (5 bases). Germline lookup yields CDR1 LNHDA and CDR2 SQIVND (reference sequence). The CDR3 is made up of 14 amino acids. CDR3 region: CASSRAAQGNIYTF. CDR3 DNA (partial): TGTGCCAGTAGTCGCGCGGCCCAGGGAAACATC.

As to this clone: The read ends 3 residues before the CDR3 terminus; that terminus is restored from the germline J gene. The chain combines TRBV6-1 with TRBJ1-5; 10 nucleotides line up with TRBD1. The V and J ends lost 4 bases and 4 bases, in that order; junction bases with no gene match: 7. CDR3 length equals 16 residues. CDR1 MNHNS and CDR2 SASEGT come from the germline V gene. The part of the CDR3 DNA that was read is TGTGCCAGCAGTGGGGACAGGGGCCGGGGTAATCAGCCC. Its translation: CASSGDRGRGNQP. The CDR3 in its entirety is CASSGDRGRGNQPQHF.